The rows below give T cell receptor beta chains drawn from one sample of a study of CD8+CD57+ T cells in acquired aplastic anemia. In TCRdb, the reads were re-called with MiXCR into one record per CDR3 protein. There are 150,000 or so distinct CDR3 sequences in the sample; about 50% occur only once, and approximately 12% lies in the top ten. Sequencing was performed on sorted CD4+, CD8+, or CD8+CD57+ T cells (not recorded which) from PBMCs. The receptor source for this set is a human donor with aplastic anemia. CDR3s include the opening cysteine and the closing phenylalanine or tryptophan. The D gene is left open where the match is weak. Clone size is given for some rows only: seen once, a few or many times, or a class if the clone is expanded.

TRBV19	many	NA	TRBJ2-2	CASPSGGWAGELFF	TGTGCCAGCCCGTCGGGTGGTTGGGCCGGGGAGCTGTTTTTT
TRBV2	NA	NA	TRBJ2-1	CASSVYQRDEQFF	TGTGCCAGCAGTGTCTACCAGCGCGATGAGCAGTTCTTC
TRBV7-7	NA	TRBD2	TRBJ2-5	CASSSSGSSETQYF	TGTGCTAGCAGTTCGAGCGGGAGCTCAGAGACCCAGTACTTC
TRBV20-1	few	NA	TRBJ1-1	CSAMDSGTEAFF	TGCAGTGCTATGGACAGCGGCACTGAAGCTTTCTTT
TRBV29-1	many	TRBD2	TRBJ2-5	CEEAGVPSETQYF	TGTGAGGAAGCGGGGGTTCCCTCGGAGACCCAGTACTTC
TRBV5-6	NA	NA	TRBJ1-5	CASSSGMGDQPQHF	TGTGCCAGCAGCTCCGGTATGGGAGATCAGCCCCAGCATTTT
TRBV29-1	NA	TRBD1	TRBJ2-5	CSVRRGRGETQYF	TGCAGCGTTAGAAGGGGGCGCGGAGAGACCCAGTACTTC
TRBV7-9	NA	NA	TRBJ2-1	CASSLAVLTIF	TGTGCCAGCAGCTTAGCCGTCTTAACGATCTTC
TRBV5-5	NA	TRBD1	TRBJ1-6	CASSPTGTVNSPLHF	TGTGCCAGCAGTCCCACCGGGACAGTGAATTCACCCCTCCACTTT
TRBV20-1	NA	NA	TRBJ1-1	CSARDVTEAFF	TGCAGTGCTAGAGATGTCACTGAAGCTTTCTTT
TRBV2	NA	NA	TRBJ2-2	CASSVDPGANGELFF	TGTGCCAGCAGTGTCGATCCGGGGGCAAACGGGGAGCTGTTTTTT
TRBV7-3	NA	TRBD2	TRBJ2-1	CASSPHLAGGYNEQFF	TGTGCCAGCAGCCCACACTTAGCGGGGGGTTACAATGAGCAGTTCTTC
TRBV2	NA	TRBD2	TRBJ2-3	CASSGNGGKIDTQYF	TGTGCCAGCAGTGGCAACGGGGGGAAGATAGATACGCAGTATTTT
TRBV7-6	many	NA	TRBJ1-2	CASSLESGDGYTF	TGTGCCAGCAGCTTAGAATCAGGGGACGGCTACACCTTC
TRBV5-1	NA	NA	TRBJ1-1	CASRLGVDTEAFF	TGCGCCAGCAGACTGGGGGTGGACACTGAAGCTTTCTTT
TRBV7-9	many	TRBD1	TRBJ1-1	CASRGQGGNTEAFF	TGTGCCAGCAGGGGACAGGGCGGGAACACTGAAGCTTTCTTT
TRBV25-1	NA	NA	TRBJ1-4	CASSKLRDTNEKLFF	TGTGCCAGCTCAAAGCTACGGGATACTAATGAAAAACTGTTTTTT
TRBV5-8	NA	NA	TRBJ1-6	CASSLGGASNSPLHF	TGTGCCAGCAGCTTGGGGGGCGCGTCAAATTCACCCCTCCACTTT
TRBV19	NA	TRBD1	TRBJ2-5	CASSRTGSETQYF	TGTGCCAGTAGCAGGACAGGGTCAGAGACCCAGTACTTC
TRBV5-1	NA	NA	TRBJ2-5	CASSLDQGKGTQYF	TGCGCCAGCAGCTTGGATCAGGGGAAAGGAACCCAGTACTTC
TRBV4-1	many	NA	TRBJ1-5	CASSQGYSSNQPQHF	TGCGCCAGCAGCCAAGGATACTCTAGCAATCAGCCCCAGCATTTT
TRBV2	NA	TRBD1	TRBJ2-7	CASERDRVDEQYF	TGTGCCAGTGAAAGGGACAGAGTCGACGAGCAGTACTTC
TRBV15	NA	NA	TRBJ2-7	CAANRDPADGEQYF	TGTGCCGCAAACCGGGACCCGGCGGATGGGGAGCAGTACTTC
TRBV4-2	NA	TRBD2	TRBJ2-5	CASSHPTSGGAGQETQYF	TGTGCCAGCAGCCATCCGACTAGCGGGGGGGCGGGACAAGAGACCCAGTACTTC
TRBV11-2	many	TRBD1	TRBJ2-3	CASSLGTGIDTQYF	TGTGCCAGCAGCTTGGGGACAGGGATAGATACGCAGTATTTT
TRBV10-3	NA	TRBD1	TRBJ2-7	CAIKFRGGEDEQYF	TGTGCCATCAAATTTCGAGGGGGCGAAGACGAGCAGTACTTC
TRBV7-8	NA	NA	TRBJ1-1	CASSTNLWLGSF	TGTGCCAGCAGTACCAACCTTTGGTTGGGGTCATTT
TRBV5-8	NA	NA	TRBJ1-1	CASSFIPVTEAFF	TGTGCCAGCAGCTTTATTCCGGTTACCGAAGCTTTCTTT
TRBV19	NA	NA	TRBJ1-2	CASSIASDTTYGYTF	TGTGCCAGTAGTATCGCGAGCGACACCACCTATGGCTACACCTTC
TRBV4-2	many	NA	TRBJ1-5	CASSQPSPRVVDSNQPQHF	TGTGCCAGCAGCCAACCCTCTCCCAGGGTGGTAGATAGCAATCAGCCCCAGCATTTT
TRBV24-1	few	TRBD1	TRBJ2-7	CATRDSSYEQYF	TGTGCCACTCGGGACAGCTCCTACGAGCAGTACTTC
TRBV7-2	once	NA	TRBJ2-1	CASSSWVHEQFF	TGTGCCAGCAGCTCATGGGTCCACGAGCAGTTCTTC
TRBV5-6	NA	NA	TRBJ2-5	CASSLVRAQETQYF	TGTGCCAGCAGCTTGGTAAGGGCCCAAGAGACCCAGTACTTC
TRBV6-5	many	NA	TRBJ2-1	CASSYSEEHGEQFF	TGTGCCAGCAGTTACTCCGAAGAGCATGGAGAGCAGTTCTTC
TRBV6-5	many	TRBD1	TRBJ1-2	CASSYRTGYGYTF	TGTGCCAGCAGTTACCGGACAGGGTACGGCTACACCTTC
TRBV29-1	NA	TRBD1	TRBJ2-3	CSVGKRGHEDTQYF	TGCAGCGTTGGGAAGAGGGGGCATGAGGATACGCAGTATTTT